This T cell receptor (beta chain) is from a study of T cells of healthy individuals. There are a few counts of this clonotype. MiXCR, applied by TCRdb to the 5' RACE reads, yields one record per CDR3 protein. The sample shows around 98,000 distinct CDR3 sequences, approximately 15% of them seen only once. CDR1 MNHEY and CDR2 SMNVEV come from the germline V gene (reference sequence). V was clipped by 6 bases and J by 7 bases; unmatched bases: 4. CDR3 size: 12 residues. This clonotype was obtained from a human donor in good health. This rearrangement joins TRBV27 to TRBJ2-7; TRBD1 agrees at 9 bases. The CDR3 spells CASRDRGGEQYF. The CDR3 DNA reads as TGTGCCAGCAGGGACAGGGGAGGGGAGCAGTACTTC.